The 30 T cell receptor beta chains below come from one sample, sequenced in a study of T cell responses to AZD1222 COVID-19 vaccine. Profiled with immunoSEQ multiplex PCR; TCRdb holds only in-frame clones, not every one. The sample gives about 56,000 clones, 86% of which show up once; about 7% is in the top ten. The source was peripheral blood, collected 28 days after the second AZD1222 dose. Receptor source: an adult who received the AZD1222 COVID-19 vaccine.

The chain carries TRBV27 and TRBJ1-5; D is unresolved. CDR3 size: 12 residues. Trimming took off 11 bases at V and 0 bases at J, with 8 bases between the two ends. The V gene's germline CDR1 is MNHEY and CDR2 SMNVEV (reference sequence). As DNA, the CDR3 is TGTGCCGTGGGGTATAGCAATCAGCCCCAGCATTTT. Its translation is CAVGYSNQPQHF.

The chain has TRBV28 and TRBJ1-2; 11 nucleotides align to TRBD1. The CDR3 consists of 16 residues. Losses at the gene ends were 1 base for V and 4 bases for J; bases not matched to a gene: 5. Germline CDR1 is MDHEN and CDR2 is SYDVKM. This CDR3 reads CASSLYVGTGGYGYTF. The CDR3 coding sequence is TGTGCCAGCAGTTTATATGTTGGGACAGGGGGCTATGGCTACACCTTC.

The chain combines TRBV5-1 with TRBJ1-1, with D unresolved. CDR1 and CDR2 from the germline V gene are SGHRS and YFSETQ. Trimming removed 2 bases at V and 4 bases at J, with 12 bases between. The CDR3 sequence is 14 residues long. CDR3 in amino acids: CASSFGGQGTEAFF. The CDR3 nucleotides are TGCGCCAGCAGCTTCGGAGGGCAAGGCACTGAAGCTTTCTTT.

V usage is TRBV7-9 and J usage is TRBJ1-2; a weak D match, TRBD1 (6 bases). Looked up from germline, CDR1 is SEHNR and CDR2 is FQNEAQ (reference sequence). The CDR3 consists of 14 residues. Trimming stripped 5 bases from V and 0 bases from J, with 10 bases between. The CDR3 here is CASSRQAANYGYTF. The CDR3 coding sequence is TGTGCCAGCAGCCGACAGGCAGCTAACTATGGCTACACCTTC.

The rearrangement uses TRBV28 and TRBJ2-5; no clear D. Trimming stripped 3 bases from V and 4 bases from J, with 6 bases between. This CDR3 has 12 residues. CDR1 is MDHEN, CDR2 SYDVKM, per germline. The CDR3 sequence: CASSFPLETQYF. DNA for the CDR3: TGTGCCAGCAGTTTCCCTCTAGAGACCCAGTACTTC.

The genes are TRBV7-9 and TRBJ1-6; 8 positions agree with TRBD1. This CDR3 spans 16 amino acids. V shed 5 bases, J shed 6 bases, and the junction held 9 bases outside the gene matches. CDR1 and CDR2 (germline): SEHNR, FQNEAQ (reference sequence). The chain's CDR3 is CASSRPLRGPNSPLHF. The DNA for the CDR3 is TGTGCCAGCAGCCGACCCCTCAGGGGGCCTAATTCACCCCTCCACTTT.

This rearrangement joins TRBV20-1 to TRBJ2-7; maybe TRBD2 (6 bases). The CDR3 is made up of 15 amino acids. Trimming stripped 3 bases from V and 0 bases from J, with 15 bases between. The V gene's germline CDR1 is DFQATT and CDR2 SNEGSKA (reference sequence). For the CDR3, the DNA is TGCAGTGCTAGTAAGGAGGGGTATAGCTCCTACGAGCAGTACTTC. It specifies CSASKEGYSSYEQYF.

The CDR3 nucleotides read TGTGCCAGCAGCTTAGATTTGTTCCGCACAGATACGCAGTATTTT. Amino acid sequence: CASSLDLFRTDTQYF. J is TRBJ2-3 and V is TRBV11-3; no clear D gene. The ends were cut back, 0 bases at V and 1 base at J, with 8 bases in the middle. The CDR3 has 15 residues. Germline CDR1 is SGHNT and CDR2 is YENEEA.

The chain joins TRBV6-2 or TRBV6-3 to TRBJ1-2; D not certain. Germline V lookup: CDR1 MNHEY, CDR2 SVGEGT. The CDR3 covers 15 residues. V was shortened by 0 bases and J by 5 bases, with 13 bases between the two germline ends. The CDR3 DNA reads TGTGCCAGCAGTTACTCGACGTGGGGAGTGTATGGCTACACCTTC. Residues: CASSYSTWGVYGYTF.

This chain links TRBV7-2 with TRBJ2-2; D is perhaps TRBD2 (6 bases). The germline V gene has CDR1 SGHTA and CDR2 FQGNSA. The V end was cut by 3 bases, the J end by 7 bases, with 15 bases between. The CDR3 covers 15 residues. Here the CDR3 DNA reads TGTGCCAGCAGCTTCTTCGGGAGTCAGGGCGGGGAGCTGTTTTTT. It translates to CASSFFGSQGGELFF. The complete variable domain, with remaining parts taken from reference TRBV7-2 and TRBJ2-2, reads GAGVSQSPSNKVTEKGKDVELRCDPISGHTALYWYRQSLGQGLEFLIYFQGNSAPDKSGLPSDRFSAERTGGSVSTLTIQRTQQEDSAVYLCASSFFGSQGGELFFGEGSRLTVL.

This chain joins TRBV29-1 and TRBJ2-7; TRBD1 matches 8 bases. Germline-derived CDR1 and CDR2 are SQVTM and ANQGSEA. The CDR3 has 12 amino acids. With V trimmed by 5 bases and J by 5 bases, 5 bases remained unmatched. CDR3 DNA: TGCAGCGTTACTACAGGGGGTAACGAGCAGTACTTC. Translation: CSVTTGGNEQYF.

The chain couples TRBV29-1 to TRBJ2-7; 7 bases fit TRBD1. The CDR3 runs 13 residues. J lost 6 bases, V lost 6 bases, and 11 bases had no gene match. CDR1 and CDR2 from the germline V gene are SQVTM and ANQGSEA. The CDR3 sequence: CSVDRTGSGEQYF. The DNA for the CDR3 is TGCAGCGTCGATAGGACAGGTTCGGGCGAGCAGTACTTC.

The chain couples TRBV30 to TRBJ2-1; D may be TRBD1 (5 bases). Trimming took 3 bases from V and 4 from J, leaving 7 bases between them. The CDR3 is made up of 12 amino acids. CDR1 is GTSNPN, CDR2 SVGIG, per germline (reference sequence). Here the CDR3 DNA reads TGTGCCTGGAGAAGACAGTACAATGAGCAGTTCTTC. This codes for CAWRRQYNEQFF.

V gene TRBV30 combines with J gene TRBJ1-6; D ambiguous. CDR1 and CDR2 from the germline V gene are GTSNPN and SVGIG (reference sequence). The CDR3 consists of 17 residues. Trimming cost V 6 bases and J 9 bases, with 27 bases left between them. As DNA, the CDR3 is TGTGCCTGCGCACCCCCGCGACGGACCGCCCGGGCTTCACCCCTCCACTTT. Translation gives CACAPPRRTARASPLHF.

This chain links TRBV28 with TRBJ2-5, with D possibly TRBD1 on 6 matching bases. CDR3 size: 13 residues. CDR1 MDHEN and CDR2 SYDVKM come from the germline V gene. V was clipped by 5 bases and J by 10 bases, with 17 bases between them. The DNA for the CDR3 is TGTGCCAGCAGTCAGGGGACACCCCCGGGCCAGTACTTC. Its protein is CASSQGTPPGQYF.

CDR3 nucleotide sequence: TGTGCCAGCAGCTTATTACGGGGGGGCAATGAGCAGTTCTTC. It encodes CASSLLRGGNEQFF. The chain couples TRBV11-2 to TRBJ2-1; 8 nucleotides line up with TRBD2. J lost 6 bases, V lost 2 bases, and 3 bases had no gene match. In germline, CDR1 is SGHAT, CDR2 FQNNGV. The CDR3 loop spans 14 amino acids.

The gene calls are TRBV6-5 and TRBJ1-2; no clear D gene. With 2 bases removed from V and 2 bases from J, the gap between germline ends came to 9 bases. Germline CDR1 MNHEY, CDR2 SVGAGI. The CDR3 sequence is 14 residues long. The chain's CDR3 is CASSYRGINYGYTF. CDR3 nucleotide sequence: TGTGCCAGCAGTTACCGTGGGATCAACTATGGCTACACCTTC.

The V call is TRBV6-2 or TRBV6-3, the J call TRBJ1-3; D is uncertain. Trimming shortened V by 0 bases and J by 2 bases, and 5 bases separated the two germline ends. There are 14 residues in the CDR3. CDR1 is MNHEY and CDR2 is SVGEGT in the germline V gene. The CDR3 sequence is CASSYSGTGNTIYF. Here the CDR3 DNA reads TGTGCCAGCAGTTACTCGGGAACTGGAAACACCATATATTTT.

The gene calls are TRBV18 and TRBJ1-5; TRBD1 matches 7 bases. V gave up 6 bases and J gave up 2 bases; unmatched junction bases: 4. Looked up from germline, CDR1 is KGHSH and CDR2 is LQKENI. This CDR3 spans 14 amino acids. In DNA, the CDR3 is TGTGCCAGCTCTCCCGACAGGGGCAATCAGCCCCAGCATTTT. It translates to CASSPDRGNQPQHF.

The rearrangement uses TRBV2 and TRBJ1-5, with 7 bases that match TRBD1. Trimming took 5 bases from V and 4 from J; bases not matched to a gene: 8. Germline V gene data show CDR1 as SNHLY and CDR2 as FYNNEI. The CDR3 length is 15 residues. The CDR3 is CASSSQGVGNQPQHF. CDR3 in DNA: TGTGCCAGCAGTAGTCAGGGGGTGGGAAATCAGCCCCAGCATTTT. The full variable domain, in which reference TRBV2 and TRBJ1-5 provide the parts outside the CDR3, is EPEVTQTPSHQVTQMGQEVILRCVPISNHLYFYWYRQILGQKVEFLVSFYNNEISEKSEIFDDQFSVERPDGSNFTLKIRSTKLEDSAMYFCASSSQGVGNQPQHFGDGTRLSIL.

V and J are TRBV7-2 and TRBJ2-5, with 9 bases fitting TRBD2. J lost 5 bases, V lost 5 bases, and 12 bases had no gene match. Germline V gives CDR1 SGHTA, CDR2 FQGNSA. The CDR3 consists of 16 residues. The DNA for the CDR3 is TGTGCCAGCAGCCCCGCGGGCGGCGGGGGGGCCGAGACCCAGTACTTC. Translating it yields CASSPAGGGGAETQYF.

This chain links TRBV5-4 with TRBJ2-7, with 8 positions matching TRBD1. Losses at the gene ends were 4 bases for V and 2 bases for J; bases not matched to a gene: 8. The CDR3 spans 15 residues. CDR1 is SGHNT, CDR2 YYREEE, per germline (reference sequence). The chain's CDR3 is CASSMTGAETYEQYF. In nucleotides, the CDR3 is TGTGCCAGCAGCATGACAGGGGCCGAAACCTACGAGCAGTACTTC. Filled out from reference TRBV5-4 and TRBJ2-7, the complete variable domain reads ETGVTQSPTHLIKTRGQQVTLRCSSQSGHNTVSWYQQALGQGPQFIFQYYREEENGRGNFPPRFSGLQFPNYSSELNVNALELDDSALYLCASSMTGAETYEQYFGPGTRLTVT.

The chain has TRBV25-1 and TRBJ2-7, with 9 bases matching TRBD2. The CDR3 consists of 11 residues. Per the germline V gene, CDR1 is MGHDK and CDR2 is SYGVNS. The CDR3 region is CGTSESYEQYF. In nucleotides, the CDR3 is TGTGGGACTAGCGAATCCTACGAGCAGTACTTC.

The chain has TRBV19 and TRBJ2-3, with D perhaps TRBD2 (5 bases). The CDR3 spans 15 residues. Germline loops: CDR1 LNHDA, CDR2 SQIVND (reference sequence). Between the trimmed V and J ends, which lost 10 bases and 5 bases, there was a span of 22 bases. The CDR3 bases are TGTGCCATCCGTCCGGATACGGGAAATCGAGATACGCAGTATTTT. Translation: CAIRPDTGNRDTQYF.

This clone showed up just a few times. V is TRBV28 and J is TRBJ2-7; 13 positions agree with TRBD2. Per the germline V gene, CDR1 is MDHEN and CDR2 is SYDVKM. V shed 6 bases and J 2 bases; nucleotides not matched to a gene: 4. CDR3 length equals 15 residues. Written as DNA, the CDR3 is TGTGCCAGCAGAATGACTAGCGGGAGGACCTACGAGCAGTACTTC. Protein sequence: CASRMTSGRTYEQYF.

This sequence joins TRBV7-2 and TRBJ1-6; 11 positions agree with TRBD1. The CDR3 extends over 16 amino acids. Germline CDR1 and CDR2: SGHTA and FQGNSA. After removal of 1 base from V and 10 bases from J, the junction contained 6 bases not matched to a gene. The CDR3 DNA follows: TGTGCCAGCAGCTTAGAAGGACAGGGGGCTCAGTCACCCCTCCACTTT. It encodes CASSLEGQGAQSPLHF.

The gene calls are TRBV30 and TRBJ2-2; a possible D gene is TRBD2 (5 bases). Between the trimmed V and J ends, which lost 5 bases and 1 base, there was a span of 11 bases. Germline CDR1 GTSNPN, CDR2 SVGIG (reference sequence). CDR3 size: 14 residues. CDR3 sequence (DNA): TGTGCCTGGGGGAGACTGATGAACACCGGGGAGCTGTTTTTT. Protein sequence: CAWGRLMNTGELFF.

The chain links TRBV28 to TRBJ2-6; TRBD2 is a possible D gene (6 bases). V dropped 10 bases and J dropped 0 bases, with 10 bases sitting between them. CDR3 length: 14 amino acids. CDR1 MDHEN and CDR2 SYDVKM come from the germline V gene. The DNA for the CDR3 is TGTGCCACGCGGGGTCGCTCTGGGGCCAACGTCCTGACTTTC. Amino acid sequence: CATRGRSGANVLTF.

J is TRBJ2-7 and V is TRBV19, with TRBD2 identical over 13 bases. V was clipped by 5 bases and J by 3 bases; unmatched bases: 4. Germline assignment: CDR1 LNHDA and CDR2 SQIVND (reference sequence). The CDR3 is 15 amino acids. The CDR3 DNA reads TGTGCCAGTAGTGCCCGGACTAGCGGGAGCTACGAGCAGTACTTC. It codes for CASSARTSGSYEQYF.

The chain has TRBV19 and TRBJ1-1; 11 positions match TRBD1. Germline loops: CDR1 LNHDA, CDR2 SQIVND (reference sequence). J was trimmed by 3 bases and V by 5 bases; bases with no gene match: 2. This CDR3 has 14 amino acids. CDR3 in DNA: TGTGCCAGTAGTTCGGACAGGGGGCACACTGAAGCTTTCTTT. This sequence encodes CASSSDRGHTEAFF.